This record covers a single T cell receptor beta chain. The target antigen is unknown. CDR3 length: 17 amino acids. Per germline, CDR1 MGHRA and CDR2 YSYEKL. V was pared by 3 bases and J by 0 bases, with 15 bases between. The source of the sample is a study of shared clonotypes between healthy human individuals. Study-level findings and limits: Sharing across four donors was highest in naive CD4 (roughly 5%) and lowest in memory CD8 (0.4%). What naive subsets generally showed was a larger estimated richness than memory subsets showed.

Original methodology: There were no quality scores in the junction-only immunoSEQ sequences, so filtering differed. The table came from immunoSEQ multiplex PCR; TCRdb's copy has only in-frame clones and leaves some out. V and J calls and clone size are copied from that table; D and trimming were computed from the DNA. Here the sample spans around 300,000 clones, roughly 84% being singletons. The sequencing sample was made of memory CD8+ T cells sorted from blood. Subset reported: CD45RO+ cells pooled with CCR7-negative TemRA cells. The V gene is TRBV4-1, the J gene TRBJ1-3; no firm D call. The sequence was obtained from a young man in good health. Here the CDR3 DNA reads TGCGCCAGCAGCCACCCCTGGGCCCGGAGCTCTGGAAACACCATATATTTT. This sequence encodes CASSHPWARSSGNTIYF.